This T cell receptor beta chain comes out of a study of response to subunit inactivated influenza vaccine. TCRdb itself ran the RT-PCR reads through MiXCR, one entry per CDR3 protein. The sample yields about 620,000 distinct CDR3 sequences, approximately 10% seen once. This CDR3 has 15 residues. Germline CDR1 reads DFQATT; CDR2 reads SNEGSKA (reference sequence). The junction had 11 bases not matched to a gene; V was cut back by 3 bases and J by 10 bases. The same data also went into a second study, on T cells expressing NK-cell markers. This second study says: With UMIs, 5'RACE template switching was used to make TCR beta cDNA.

The V call is TRBV20-1, the J call TRBJ1-6; 8 bases are shared with TRBD1. This TCR came from a man aged 50-59 years who received an inactivated influenza vaccine. Sample: PBMCs from blood, taken on the day of vaccination. CDR3 in DNA: TGCAGTGCTAGGGGAGAGACAGGGGTAGGGTCACCCCTCCACTTT. This codes for CSARGETGVGSPLHF.